This paragraph covers one T cell receptor beta chain sequence. This clone was found a few times. The clone's antigen remains unknown. No much larger clonotype is one base removed from it; base qualities were not supplied. To isolate intraepithelial and lamina propria lymphocytes from graft specimens, dithiothreitol, EDTA incubations and collagenase D digestion were used. Bulk TCR-beta sequencing was performed on serial intestinal graft biopsy specimens collected as late as 600 days after transplant. This sample stems from a study of graft-versus-host responses after intestinal transplantation (TCRdb year 2021). With respect to the entire study: Recipients received multivisceral, liver-intestinal, or isolated intestinal transplants. Every recipient was given anti-thymocyte globulin induction, followed by approximately 3 years of maintenance tacrolimus and steroids. Graft-versus-host and host-versus-graft alloreactive T cell clones were tracked in the graft, circulation and bone marrow after intestinal transplantation using bulk TCR-beta CDR3 sequencing. To identify alloreactive clones, pre-transplant mixed lymphocyte reaction products were sequenced and then compared with unstimulated pre-transplant donor and recipient T cells. Of the approximately 24 intestinal transplant recipients enrolled in the cohort, one of whom was a retransplant, a few patients without pretransplant specimens were excluded. A peak of at least 4% donor T cells among recipient peripheral blood mononuclear cells was the definition used for donor T cell macrochimerism. Samples from a few later patients were sequenced in-house on an Illumina MiSeq with MiXCR processing rather than by the commercial service.

Cut back by 5 bases and 4 bases, the V and J ends lie 5 bases apart. Via the germline V gene (reference sequence), CDR1 is SEHNR and CDR2 FQNEAQ. The CDR3 covers 12 residues, taking in both the cysteine and the phenylalanine. Just CDR3 DNA is preserved here, 36 bases in frame from base 1. Results and caveats for the whole study, not just this receptor: GvH clones were found in recipient bone marrow, and some of the GvH clones appeared earlier in ileal mucosa or blood, which is consistent with an intestinal mucosal origin. Peak levels of circulating GvH clones were associated with declines in HvG clones early after transplant. Patients with donor T cell macrochimerism had high GvH to HvG T cell clonal ratios in their allografts. Conclusions were limited by the relatively low number and heterogeneity of intestinal transplant patients.

Library preparation used the immunoSEQ multiplex PCR assay. For most patients, high-throughput TCR-beta CDR3 sequencing of genomic DNA was performed by Adaptive Biotechnologies. In the authors' own workflow: TCR sequencing data for approximately 17 patients were retrieved from Adaptive's ImmunoSEQ software; a few other patients were processed with MiXCR and VDJtools. CDR3 nucleotide sequences shared between donor and recipient were removed because the origin of such sequences could not be assigned. At least 2-fold expansion over unstimulated cells and a minimum CFSE-low frequency of 0.002% (template counts) or 0.001% (read counts) were required for clones to be classified as alloreactive. Clones detected in sequenced pre-transplant spleen, lymph node, or MLR CFSE-low populations of the donor or recipient were defined as mappable. Cumulative frequency of alloreactive clones was calculated as a percentage of all sequences weighted by copy number. The source is immuneACCESS, and TCRdb retained only in-frame sequences with V and J called. Part of the clones is not carried over; for the studies checked, unresolved V genes explain less than half of this, and the remainder is unexplained. That table supplies the V and J calls and clone size; D and trimming were determined from the DNA. For this sample there are approximately 11,000 clones; around four fifths appear just once. The ten top clones hold 9% to 10% of the sample.

The starting material was ileum tissue, obtained 23 days after intestinal transplant. The chain is assembled from TRBV7-9 and TRBJ2-2; a confident D gene designation cannot be given. This receptor was obtained from a human patient who received an intestinal transplant, so some T cells may come from the graft donor. The CDR3 in this case is CASSLRTGELFF. The nucleotide sequence is TGTGCCAGCAGCCTACGCACCGGGGAGCTGTTTTTT.